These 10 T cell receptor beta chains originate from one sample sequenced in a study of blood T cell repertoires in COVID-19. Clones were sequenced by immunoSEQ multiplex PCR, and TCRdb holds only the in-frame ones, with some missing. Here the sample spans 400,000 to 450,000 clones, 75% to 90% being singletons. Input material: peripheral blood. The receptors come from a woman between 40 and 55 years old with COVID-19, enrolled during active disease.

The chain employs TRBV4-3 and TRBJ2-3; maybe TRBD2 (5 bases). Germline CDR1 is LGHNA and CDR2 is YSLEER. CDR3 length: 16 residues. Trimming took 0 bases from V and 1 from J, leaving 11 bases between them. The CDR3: CASSQDGPAGTDTQYF. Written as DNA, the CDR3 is TGCGCCAGCAGCCAAGATGGTCCAGCGGGCACAGATACGCAGTATTTT.

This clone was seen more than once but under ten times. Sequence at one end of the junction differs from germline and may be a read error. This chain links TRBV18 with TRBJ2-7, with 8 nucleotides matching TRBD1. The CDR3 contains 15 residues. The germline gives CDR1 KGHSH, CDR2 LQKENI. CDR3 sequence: CASSPRTGLEYEQYF. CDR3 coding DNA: TGTGCCAGCTCCCCACGGACAGGGCTGGAATACGAGCAGTACTTC.

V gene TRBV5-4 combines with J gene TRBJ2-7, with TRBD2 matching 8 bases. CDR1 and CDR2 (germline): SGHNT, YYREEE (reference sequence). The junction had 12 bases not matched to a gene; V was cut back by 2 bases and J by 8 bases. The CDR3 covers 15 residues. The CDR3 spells CASSFRGGTYQKQYF. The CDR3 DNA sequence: TGTGCCAGCAGCTTCCGGGGGGGGACTTATCAGAAGCAGTACTTC.

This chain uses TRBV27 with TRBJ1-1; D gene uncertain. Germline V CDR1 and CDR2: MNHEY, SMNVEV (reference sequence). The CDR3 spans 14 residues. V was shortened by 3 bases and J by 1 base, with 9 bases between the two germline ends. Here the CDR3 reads CASSFDGENTEAFF. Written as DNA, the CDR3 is TGTGCCAGCAGTTTTGACGGGGAGAACACTGAAGCTTTCTTT.

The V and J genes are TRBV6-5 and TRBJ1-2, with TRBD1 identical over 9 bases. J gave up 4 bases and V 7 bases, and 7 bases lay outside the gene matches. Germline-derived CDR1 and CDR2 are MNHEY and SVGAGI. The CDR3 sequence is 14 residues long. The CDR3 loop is CASIIPGQGYGYTF. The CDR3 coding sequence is TGTGCCAGCATCATCCCGGGACAGGGCTATGGCTACACCTTC.

Here the CDR3 reads CASSFPLTGSEKLFF. The CDR3 coding sequence is TGTGCCAGCAGTTTCCCCCTGACAGGGAGTGAAAAACTGTTTTTT. The chain combines TRBV28 with TRBJ1-4, with 7 bases matching TRBD1. Germline CDR1 is MDHEN and CDR2 is SYDVKM. The CDR3 is made up of 15 amino acids. V was pared by 3 bases and J by 7 bases, with 8 bases of the junction left unmatched.

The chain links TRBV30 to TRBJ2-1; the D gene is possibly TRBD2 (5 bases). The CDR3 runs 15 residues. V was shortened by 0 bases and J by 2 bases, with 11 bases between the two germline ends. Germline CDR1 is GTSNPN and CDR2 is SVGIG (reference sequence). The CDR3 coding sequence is TGTGCCTGGAGTGTAGGTAGCGCCGCCTACAATGAGCAGTTCTTC. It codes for CAWSVGSAAYNEQFF.

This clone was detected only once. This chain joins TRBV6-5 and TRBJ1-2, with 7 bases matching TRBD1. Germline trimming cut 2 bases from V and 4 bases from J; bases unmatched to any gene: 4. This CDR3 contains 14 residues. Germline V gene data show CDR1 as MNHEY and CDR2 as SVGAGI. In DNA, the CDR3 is TGTGCCAGCAGTTACCGGGACAGAGGCTATGGCTACACCTTC. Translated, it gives CASSYRDRGYGYTF.

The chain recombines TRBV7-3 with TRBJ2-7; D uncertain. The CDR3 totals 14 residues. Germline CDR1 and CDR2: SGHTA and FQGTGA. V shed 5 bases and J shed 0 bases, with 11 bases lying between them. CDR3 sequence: CASSPQDSSYEQYF. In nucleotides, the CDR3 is TGTGCCAGCAGCCCCCAAGACTCCTCCTACGAGCAGTACTTC.

The CDR3 bases are TGTGCCAGCAGCTTAGCAATTGACAGGGAGAGTAACTATGGCTACACCTTC. Translated: CASSLAIDRESNYGYTF. The rearrangement joins TRBV7-2 to TRBJ1-2; 7 nucleotides agree with TRBD1. V was pared by 0 bases and J by 1 base, with 8 bases of the junction left unmatched. The CDR3 sequence is 17 residues long. CDR1 and CDR2 (germline): SGHTA, FQGNSA.